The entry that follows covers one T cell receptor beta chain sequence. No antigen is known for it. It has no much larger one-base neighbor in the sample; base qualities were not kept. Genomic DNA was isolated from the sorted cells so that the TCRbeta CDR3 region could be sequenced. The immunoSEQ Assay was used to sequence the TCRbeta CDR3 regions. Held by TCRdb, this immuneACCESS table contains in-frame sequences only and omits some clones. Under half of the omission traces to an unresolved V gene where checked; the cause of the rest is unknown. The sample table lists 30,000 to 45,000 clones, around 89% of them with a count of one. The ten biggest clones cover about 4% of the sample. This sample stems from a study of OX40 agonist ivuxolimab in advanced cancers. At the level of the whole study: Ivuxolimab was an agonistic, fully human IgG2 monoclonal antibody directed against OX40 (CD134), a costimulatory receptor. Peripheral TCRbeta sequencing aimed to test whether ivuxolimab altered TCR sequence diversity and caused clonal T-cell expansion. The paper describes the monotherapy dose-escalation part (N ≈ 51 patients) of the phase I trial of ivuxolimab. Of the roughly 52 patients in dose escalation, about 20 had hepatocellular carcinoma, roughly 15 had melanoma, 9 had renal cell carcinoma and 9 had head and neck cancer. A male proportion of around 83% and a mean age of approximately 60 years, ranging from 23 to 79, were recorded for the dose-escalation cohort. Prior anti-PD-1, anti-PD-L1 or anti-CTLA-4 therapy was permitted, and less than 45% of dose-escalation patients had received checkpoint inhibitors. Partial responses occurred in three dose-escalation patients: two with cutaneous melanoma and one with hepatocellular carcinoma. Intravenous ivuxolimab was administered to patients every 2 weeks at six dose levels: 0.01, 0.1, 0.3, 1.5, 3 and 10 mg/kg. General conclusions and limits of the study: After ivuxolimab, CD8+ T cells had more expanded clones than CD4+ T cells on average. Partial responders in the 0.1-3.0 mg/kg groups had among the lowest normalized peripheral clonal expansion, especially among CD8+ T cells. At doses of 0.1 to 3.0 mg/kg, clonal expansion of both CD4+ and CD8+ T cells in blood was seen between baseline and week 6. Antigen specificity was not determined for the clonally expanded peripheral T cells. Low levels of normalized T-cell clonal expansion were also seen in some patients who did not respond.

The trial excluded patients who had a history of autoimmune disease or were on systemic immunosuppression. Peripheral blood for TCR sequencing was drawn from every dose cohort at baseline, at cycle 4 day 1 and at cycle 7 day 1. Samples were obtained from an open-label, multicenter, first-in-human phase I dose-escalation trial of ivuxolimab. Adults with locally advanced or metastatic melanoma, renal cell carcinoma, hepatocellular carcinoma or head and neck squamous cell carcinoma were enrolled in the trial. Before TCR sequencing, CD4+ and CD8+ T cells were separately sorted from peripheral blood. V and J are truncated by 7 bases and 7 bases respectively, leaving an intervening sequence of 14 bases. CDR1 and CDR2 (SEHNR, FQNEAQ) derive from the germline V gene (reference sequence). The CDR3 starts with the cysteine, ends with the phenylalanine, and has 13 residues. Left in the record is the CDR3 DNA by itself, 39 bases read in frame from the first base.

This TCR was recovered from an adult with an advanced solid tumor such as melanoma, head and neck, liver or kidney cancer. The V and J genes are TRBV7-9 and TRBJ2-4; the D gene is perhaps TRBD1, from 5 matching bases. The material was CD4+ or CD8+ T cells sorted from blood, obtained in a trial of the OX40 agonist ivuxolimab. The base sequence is TGTGCCAGCAACTCCGAGTCAGGGAACATTCAGTACTTC. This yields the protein CASNSESGNIQYF.